The T cell receptor (beta chain) under discussion was sequenced for a study of blood T cell repertoires in COVID-19. Study details: COVID-19 samples collected from the United States, Italy and Spain covered acute and convalescent phases. Nucleic acid was either cDNA or gDNA, and it came from T cells, B-cell-depleted T cells, or PBMCs.

The CDR3 has 16 residues. CDR1 LNHDA and CDR2 SQIVND come from the germline V gene (reference sequence). V was clipped by 5 bases and J by 0 bases, with 14 bases between them. The authors' processing: Using reference gene primer amplification, nucleated cell counts were estimated. Method: immunoSEQ multiplex PCR; TCRdb's copy keeps in-frame clones and lacks some. The DNA gave D and trimming, while V, J and clone size come from that table. The table has approximately 240,000 clones, roughly 84% seen once. The chain is built from TRBV19 and TRBJ2-1, with D maybe TRBD2 (5 bases). This receptor was taken from a man aged 50-59 years who had recovered from COVID-19. The sequenced sample was peripheral blood. Here the CDR3 DNA reads TGTGCCAGTAGTTCCAGCGGTTACAGCTCCTACAATGAGCAGTTCTTC. Translation gives CASSSSGYSSYNEQFF.